This entry features one T cell receptor beta chain sequence. Per the study methods: Amplification of reference gene primers was used by the study to estimate nucleated cell counts. Produced via immunoSEQ multiplex PCR; TCRdb's table is partial and in-frame only. V, J and clone size derive from that table, while D and trimming were established from the DNA sequence. The sample includes 70,000 to 100,000 clones, around 89% of them seen just once. Trimming removed 6 bases at V and 3 bases at J, with 15 bases between. CDR3 size: 15 residues. Germline assignment: CDR1 MDHEN and CDR2 SYDVKM. The sample originates from a study of blood T cell repertoires in COVID-19. For the study at large: Both acute and convalescent COVID-19 samples were obtained from the United States, Italy and Spain. PBMCs, B-cell-depleted T cells, or T cells were the source of the cDNA or gDNA that made up the material.

The sample was peripheral blood. The J gene is TRBJ2-1, the V gene TRBV28; D might be TRBD2 (6 bases). The clonotype comes from a woman aged 80 or over with active COVID-19. The CDR3: CASRRDSRGYNEQFF. CDR3 nucleotide sequence: TGTGCCAGCAGGCGGGACTCAAGAGGCTACAATGAGCAGTTCTTC.